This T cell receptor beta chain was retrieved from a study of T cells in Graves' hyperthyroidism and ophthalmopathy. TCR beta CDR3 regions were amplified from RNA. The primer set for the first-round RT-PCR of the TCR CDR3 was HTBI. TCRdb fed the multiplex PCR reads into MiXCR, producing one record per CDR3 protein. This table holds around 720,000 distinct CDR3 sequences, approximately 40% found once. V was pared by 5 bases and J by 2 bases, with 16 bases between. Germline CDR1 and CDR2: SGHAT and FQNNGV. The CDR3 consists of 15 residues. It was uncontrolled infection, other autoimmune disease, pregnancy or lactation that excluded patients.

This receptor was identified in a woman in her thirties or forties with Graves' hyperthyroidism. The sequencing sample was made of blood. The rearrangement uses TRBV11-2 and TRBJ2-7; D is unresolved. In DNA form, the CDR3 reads TGTGCCAGCAGCCAAGAGCGTCAAGCAGCCTACGAGCAGTACTTC. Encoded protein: CASSQERQAAYEQYF.